What follows is one T cell receptor (beta chain) and its context. This clone was seen a handful of times. No antigen is known for it. Base quality data are lacking; no much larger clone is found one base away. In the prospective study, participants were 18 to 89 years old, resided in about two dozen geographic areas of the United States, and were enrolled through a virtual design. In the prospective study, cohorts were assigned on the basis of participant-reported clinical history obtained from a screening survey and a study questionnaire. Recovered participants in ImmuneRACE Cohort 3 were defined by two consecutive negative NP/OP PCR tests, clearance by a healthcare professional, or resolution of symptoms. In the prospective study, whole blood, serum and a nasopharyngeal or oropharyngeal swab were collected from each participant by mobile phlebotomists. Prospective study participants could optionally give additional blood draws and questionnaires over an approximately 2-month period. Before DNA extraction, blood samples from the prospective study were shipped at room temperature or frozen.

TCRbeta CDR3 regions were amplified from genomic DNA by means of the immunoSEQ Assay, a bias-controlled multiplex PCR. In the paper's pipeline: Nucleated cell counts per sample were estimated from amplification of reference gene primers within the assay. To quantify the absolute abundance of each unique TCRbeta CDR3 rearrangement, sequence reads were collapsed and filtered. For each sample, productive Simpson clonality was calculated as the square root of Simpson's diversity index across productive rearrangements. In TCRdb, the immuneACCESS table is reduced to in-frame sequences with V and J assigned. These tables do not hold every clone; where another copy was compared, an unresolved V gene accounts for under half, and the others remain unexplained. Clone size and the V and J calls come from that table; the DNA yielded D and trimming. The sample table shows some 170,000 clones, and over 75% are seen once. About 6% of the sample rests with the top ten.

The data were obtained in a study of blood T cell repertoires in COVID-19 (dated by TCRdb to about 2020). Study-wide context: Samples covering the acute and convalescent phases of COVID-19 were provided by collaborators in the United States, Italy and Spain. Subjects who had been exposed to COVID-19, were actively infected with it, or had recovered from it provided the deeply sampled blood TCRbeta repertoires that made up the dataset. HLA class I and class II types, where available, came from metadata supplied by the sample provider rather than from assay-based typing. A freely available public database, intended as a resource for researchers studying the immune response to SARS-CoV-2, is where the repertoires were released. The material from the prospective study consisted of cDNA or gDNA derived from T cells, B-cell-depleted T cells, or PBMCs. The samples were drawn from the first 160 participants of the ongoing ImmuneRACE study and from 950 to 1,500 subjects provided by 6 global collaborators. Sample metadata almost always included a de-identified subject ID, COVID-19 status, age in years and sex.

Study-wide findings and limitations: The amount of clinical and demographic metadata varied by source and participant and was provided uncurated.

Spanning cysteine to phenylalanine, the CDR3 consists of 15 amino acids. Solely the CDR3 DNA is kept, with 45 bases framed from the first base. Ends trimmed: V by 3 bases, J by 7 bases; bases unmatched to a gene: 4. From the germline V gene, CDR1 is SGDLS and CDR2 is YYNGEE. The V and J segments used are TRBV9 and TRBJ1-6, and TRBD1 aligns with 10 junction nucleotides. This clonotype was sampled from a man between 35 and 55 years old who had recovered from COVID-19. Sample: PBMCs or T cells enriched from blood (not recorded which). The CDR3: CASSEGTGVNSPLHF. Read as DNA, the sequence is TGTGCCAGCAGCGAGGGGACAGGGGTGAATTCACCCCTCCACTTT.